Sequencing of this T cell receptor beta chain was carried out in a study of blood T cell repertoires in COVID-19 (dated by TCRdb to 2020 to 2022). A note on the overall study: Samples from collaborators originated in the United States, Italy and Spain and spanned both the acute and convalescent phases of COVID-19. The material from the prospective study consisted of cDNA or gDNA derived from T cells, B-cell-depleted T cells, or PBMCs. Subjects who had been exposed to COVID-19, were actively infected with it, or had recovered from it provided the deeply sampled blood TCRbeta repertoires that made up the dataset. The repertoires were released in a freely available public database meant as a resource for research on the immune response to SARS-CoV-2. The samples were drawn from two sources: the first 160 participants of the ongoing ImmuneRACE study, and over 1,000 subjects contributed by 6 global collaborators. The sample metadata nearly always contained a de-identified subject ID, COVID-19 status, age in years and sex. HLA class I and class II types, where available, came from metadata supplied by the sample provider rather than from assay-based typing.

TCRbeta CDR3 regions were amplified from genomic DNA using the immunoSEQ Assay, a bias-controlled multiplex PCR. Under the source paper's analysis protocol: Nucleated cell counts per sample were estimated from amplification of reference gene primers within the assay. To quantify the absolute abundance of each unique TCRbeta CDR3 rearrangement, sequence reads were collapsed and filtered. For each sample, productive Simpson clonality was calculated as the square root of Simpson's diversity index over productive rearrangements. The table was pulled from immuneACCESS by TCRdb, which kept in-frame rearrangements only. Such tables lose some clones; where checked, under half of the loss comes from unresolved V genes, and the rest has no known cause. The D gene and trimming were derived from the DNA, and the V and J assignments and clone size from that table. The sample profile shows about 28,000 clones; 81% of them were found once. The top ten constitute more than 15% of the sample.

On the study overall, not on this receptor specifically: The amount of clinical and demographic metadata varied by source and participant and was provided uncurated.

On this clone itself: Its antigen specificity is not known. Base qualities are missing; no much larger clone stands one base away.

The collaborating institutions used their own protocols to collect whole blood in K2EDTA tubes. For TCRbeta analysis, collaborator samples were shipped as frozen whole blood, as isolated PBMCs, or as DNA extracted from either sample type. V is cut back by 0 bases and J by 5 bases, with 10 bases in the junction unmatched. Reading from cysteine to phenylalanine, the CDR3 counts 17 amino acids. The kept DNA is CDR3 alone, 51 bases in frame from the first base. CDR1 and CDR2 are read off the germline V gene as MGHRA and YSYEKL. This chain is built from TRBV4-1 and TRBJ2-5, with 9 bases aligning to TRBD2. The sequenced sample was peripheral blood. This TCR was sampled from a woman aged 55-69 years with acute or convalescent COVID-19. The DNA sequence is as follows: TGCGCCAGCAGCCAAGATAGGTTTTCGCGGGGGGGGGAGACCCAGTACTTC. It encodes CASSQDRFSRGGETQYF.